The 18 T cell receptor beta chains below all came from one sample that was sequenced in a study of blood T cell repertoires in COVID-19. The repertoire was sequenced with immunoSEQ multiplex PCR; TCRdb's copy has only in-frame clones and lacks some. The sample lists fewer than 300,000 clones; 85% were seen once. Sequencing was performed on peripheral blood. The receptor set was obtained from a man over 45 with active or convalescent COVID-19.

This clone was counted a few times. The chain recombines TRBV28 with TRBJ2-2, with D unclear. The CDR3 is made up of 14 amino acids. V shed 2 bases and J shed 7 bases, with 11 bases lying between them. Per germline, CDR1 MDHEN and CDR2 SYDVKM. CDR3 nucleotide sequence: TGTGCCAGCAGTTTAATCCAGGCTGGCGGGGAGCTGTTTTTT. Residues: CASSLIQAGGELFF.

The chain joins TRBV19 to TRBJ2-7; no reliable D call. The germline V and J ends were trimmed by 1 base and 2 bases, with 6 bases remaining between them. CDR3 size: 13 residues. Germline V CDR1 and CDR2: LNHDA, SQIVND (reference sequence). For the CDR3, the DNA is TGTGCCAGTAGTATAGCTAACGCCTACGAGCAGTACTTC. This codes for CASSIANAYEQYF.

This clone was seen once. The V and J genes are TRBV18 and TRBJ2-1; no firm D call. This CDR3 region has 15 residues. V was cut by 3 bases and J by 4 bases, with 13 bases left in between. Germline V lookup: CDR1 KGHSH, CDR2 LQKENI. CDR3 in amino acids: CASSPSGQNYNEQFF. DNA of the CDR3: TGTGCCAGCTCACCCAGTGGGCAGAATTACAATGAGCAGTTCTTC.

The chain combines TRBV28 with TRBJ2-7, with TRBD2 identical over 11 bases. J lost 7 bases, V lost 8 bases, and 10 bases had no gene match. In germline, CDR1 is MDHEN, CDR2 SYDVKM. The length of the CDR3 is 14 residues. CDR3 bases: TGTGCCAGCCGACTTAGCGGGAGGGCGCAAGAGCAGTACTTC. Amino acid sequence: CASRLSGRAQEQYF.

The chain has TRBV3-1 (or the pseudogene TRBV3-2) and TRBJ1-1; 8 bases are shared with TRBD1. From germline, CDR1 is LGHDT and CDR2 YNNKEL (reference sequence). V trimming: 4 bases; J trimming: 2 bases; junction bases outside the gene matches: 3. This CDR3 region has 14 residues. This chain's CDR3 is CASSRQGSNTEAFF. CDR3 DNA sequence: TGTGCCAGCAGCCGACAGGGGTCAAACACTGAAGCTTTCTTT.

This sequence joins TRBV27 and TRBJ1-5, with D perhaps matching TRBD1 (6 bases). The CDR3 covers 15 residues. With 5 bases removed from V and 3 bases from J, the gap between germline ends came to 14 bases. Germline assignment: CDR1 MNHEY and CDR2 SMNVEV (reference sequence). In DNA form, the CDR3 reads TGTGCCAGCAGTCCCGGGGGGGCCCCCAATCAGCCCCAGCATTTT. Amino acids: CASSPGGAPNQPQHF.

The V call is TRBV20-1, the J call TRBJ2-3; 7 bases align to TRBD2. The germline gives CDR1 DFQATT, CDR2 SNEGSKA (reference sequence). The length of the CDR3 is 14 residues. After removal of 3 bases from V and 3 bases from J, the junction contained 6 bases not matched to a gene. The CDR3 DNA follows: TGCAGTGCTAGTCCTAGCGGACGAACAGATACGCAGTATTTT. This codes for CSASPSGRTDTQYF.

The V call is TRBV19, the J call TRBJ2-2; weak D call: TRBD2 (5 bases). This CDR3 has 13 amino acids. Germline V CDR1 and CDR2: LNHDA, SQIVND (reference sequence). V was shortened by 8 bases and J by 2 bases, with 9 bases between the two germline ends. The CDR3 DNA sequence: TGTGCCAGTTCTCGGGGAAACACCGGGGAGCTGTTTTTT. Its translation: CASSRGNTGELFF.

The chain employs TRBV11-3 and TRBJ1-1; 8 bases map to TRBD1. CDR1 and CDR2 (germline): SGHNT, YENEEA. With V trimmed by 5 bases and J by 10 bases, 12 bases remained unmatched. The CDR3 loop spans 14 amino acids. The CDR3 DNA is TGTGCCAGCAGCCCCAAGGACAGGGTGGTCGTAGCTTTCTTT. Its protein product is CASSPKDRVVVAFF.

The chain recombines TRBV4-2 with TRBJ1-1, with D maybe TRBD1 (6 bases). This CDR3 comprises 14 residues. Germline loops: CDR1 LGHNA, CDR2 YNFKEQ. Trimming cost V 5 bases and J 8 bases, with 18 bases left between them. CDR3 bases: TGTGCCAGCAGCAACCTCCGGGACAAACAAGAAGCTTTCTTT. Residues: CASSNLRDKQEAFF.

The V gene is TRBV5-1, the J gene TRBJ2-5; 8 nucleotides match TRBD1. The CDR3 extends over 14 amino acids. Germline values: CDR1 SGHRS, CDR2 YFSETQ. V lost 3 bases and J lost 4; bases outside the gene matches: 5. CDR3 in amino acids: CASSYGTGGETQYF. The CDR3 DNA follows: TGCGCCAGCAGCTACGGAACAGGGGGAGAGACCCAGTACTTC.

This rearrangement joins TRBV2 to TRBJ1-5; a possible D gene is TRBD1 (5 bases). Germline-derived CDR1 and CDR2 are SNHLY and FYNNEI. Trimming removed 2 bases at V and 5 bases at J, with 25 bases between. This CDR3 is 19 amino acids long. CDR3 residues: CASSESVGAGVIWDQPQHF. CDR3 sequence (DNA): TGTGCCAGCAGTGAATCCGTGGGCGCGGGGGTTATTTGGGATCAGCCCCAGCATTTT. The full variable domain, its missing parts supplied by reference TRBV2 and TRBJ1-5, is EPEVTQTPSHQVTQMGQEVILRCVPISNHLYFYWYRQILGQKVEFLVSFYNNEISEKSEIFDDQFSVERPDGSNFTLKIRSTKLEDSAMYFCASSESVGAGVIWDQPQHFGDGTRLSIL.

The chain combines TRBV7-2 with TRBJ2-1; possibly TRBD2 for D (6 bases). The CDR3 consists of 14 residues. Germline V gives CDR1 SGHTA, CDR2 FQGNSA. The V end was cut by 7 bases, the J end by 6 bases, with 16 bases between. This CDR3 is CASNGGVPLNEQFF. CDR3 nucleotide sequence: TGTGCCAGCAACGGCGGGGTGCCGCTCAATGAGCAGTTCTTC.

The chain links TRBV18 to TRBJ1-2; 8 bases match TRBD1. V was clipped by 3 bases and J by 1 base; unmatched bases: 10. Germline V gene lookup returns CDR1 KGHSH and CDR2 LQKENI. This CDR3 comprises 17 residues. This CDR3 reads CASSPTIGQGYNYGYTF. In DNA, the CDR3 is TGTGCCAGCTCACCGACCATAGGACAGGGATATAACTATGGCTACACCTTC.

This rearrangement joins TRBV6-1 to TRBJ2-7; the match to TRBD2 covers 8 bases. V was pared by 3 bases and J by 2 bases, with 9 bases of the junction left unmatched. The CDR3 sequence is 16 residues long. Germline CDR1 MNHNS, CDR2 SASEGT. The CDR3 is CASSEGGSGITYEQYF. The CDR3 DNA sequence: TGTGCCAGCAGTGAGGGTGGTAGCGGGATTACCTACGAGCAGTACTTC.

The V and J genes are TRBV6-5 and TRBJ1-2; the D gene is possibly TRBD1 (5 bases). The CDR3 spans 13 residues. The V and J ends lost 4 bases and 2 bases respectively, with 8 bases between them. CDR1 and CDR2 from the germline V gene are MNHEY and SVGAGI. The CDR3 spells CASSSPGNYGYTF. In DNA form, the CDR3 reads TGTGCCAGCAGTTCCCCAGGGAACTATGGCTACACCTTC.

A single count supports this clone. The chain employs TRBV13 and TRBJ1-1; D may be TRBD1 (6 bases). The CDR3 is made up of 13 amino acids. Per germline, CDR1 PRHDT and CDR2 FYEKMQ (reference sequence). V lost 4 bases to trimming and J lost 4 bases, with 10 bases between them. CDR3 bases: TGTGCCAGCAGCTCCAGGGGCGTCACTGAAGCTTTCTTT. Translated: CASSSRGVTEAFF.

V gene TRBV10-3 combines with J gene TRBJ2-3; 9 bases align to TRBD2. Germline CDR1 and CDR2: ENHRY and SYGVKD. Germline trimming cut 2 bases from V and 6 bases from J; bases unmatched to any gene: 6. CDR3 length: 15 amino acids. This chain's CDR3 is CAISERGGGVDTQYF. The CDR3 nucleotides read TGTGCCATCAGTGAGCGAGGCGGGGGGGTGGATACGCAGTATTTT.